This T cell receptor beta chain was recovered during a study of blood T cell repertoires in COVID-19. Using immunoSEQ multiplex PCR, the repertoire was profiled, and TCRdb retains in-frame clones only, with some absent. The sample carries 300,000 to 400,000 clones, 80% to 90% recorded once. The Seattle site enrolled patients during active infection and followed them longitudinally. CDR1 PRHDT and CDR2 FYEKMQ come from the germline V gene (reference sequence). The CDR3 runs 14 residues. J lost 10 bases, V lost 7 bases, and 13 bases had no gene match. The sequencing sample was made of peripheral blood. The V gene is TRBV13, the J gene TRBJ2-1; 7 bases agree with TRBD1. The sequence was collected from a woman aged 45-59 years with COVID-19, enrolled during active disease. CDR3 nucleotide sequence: TGTGCCAGCACCCAAGGCAGGGGGTGGGGAGAGCAGTTCTTC. It is translated as CASTQGRGWGEQFF. Variable domain in full (rest from reference TRBV13 and TRBJ2-1): AAGVIQSPRHLIKEKRETATLKCYPIPRHDTVYWYQQGPGQDPQFLISFYEKMQSDKGSIPDRFSAQQFSDYHSELNMSSLELGDSALYFCASTQGRGWGEQFFGPGTRLTVL.